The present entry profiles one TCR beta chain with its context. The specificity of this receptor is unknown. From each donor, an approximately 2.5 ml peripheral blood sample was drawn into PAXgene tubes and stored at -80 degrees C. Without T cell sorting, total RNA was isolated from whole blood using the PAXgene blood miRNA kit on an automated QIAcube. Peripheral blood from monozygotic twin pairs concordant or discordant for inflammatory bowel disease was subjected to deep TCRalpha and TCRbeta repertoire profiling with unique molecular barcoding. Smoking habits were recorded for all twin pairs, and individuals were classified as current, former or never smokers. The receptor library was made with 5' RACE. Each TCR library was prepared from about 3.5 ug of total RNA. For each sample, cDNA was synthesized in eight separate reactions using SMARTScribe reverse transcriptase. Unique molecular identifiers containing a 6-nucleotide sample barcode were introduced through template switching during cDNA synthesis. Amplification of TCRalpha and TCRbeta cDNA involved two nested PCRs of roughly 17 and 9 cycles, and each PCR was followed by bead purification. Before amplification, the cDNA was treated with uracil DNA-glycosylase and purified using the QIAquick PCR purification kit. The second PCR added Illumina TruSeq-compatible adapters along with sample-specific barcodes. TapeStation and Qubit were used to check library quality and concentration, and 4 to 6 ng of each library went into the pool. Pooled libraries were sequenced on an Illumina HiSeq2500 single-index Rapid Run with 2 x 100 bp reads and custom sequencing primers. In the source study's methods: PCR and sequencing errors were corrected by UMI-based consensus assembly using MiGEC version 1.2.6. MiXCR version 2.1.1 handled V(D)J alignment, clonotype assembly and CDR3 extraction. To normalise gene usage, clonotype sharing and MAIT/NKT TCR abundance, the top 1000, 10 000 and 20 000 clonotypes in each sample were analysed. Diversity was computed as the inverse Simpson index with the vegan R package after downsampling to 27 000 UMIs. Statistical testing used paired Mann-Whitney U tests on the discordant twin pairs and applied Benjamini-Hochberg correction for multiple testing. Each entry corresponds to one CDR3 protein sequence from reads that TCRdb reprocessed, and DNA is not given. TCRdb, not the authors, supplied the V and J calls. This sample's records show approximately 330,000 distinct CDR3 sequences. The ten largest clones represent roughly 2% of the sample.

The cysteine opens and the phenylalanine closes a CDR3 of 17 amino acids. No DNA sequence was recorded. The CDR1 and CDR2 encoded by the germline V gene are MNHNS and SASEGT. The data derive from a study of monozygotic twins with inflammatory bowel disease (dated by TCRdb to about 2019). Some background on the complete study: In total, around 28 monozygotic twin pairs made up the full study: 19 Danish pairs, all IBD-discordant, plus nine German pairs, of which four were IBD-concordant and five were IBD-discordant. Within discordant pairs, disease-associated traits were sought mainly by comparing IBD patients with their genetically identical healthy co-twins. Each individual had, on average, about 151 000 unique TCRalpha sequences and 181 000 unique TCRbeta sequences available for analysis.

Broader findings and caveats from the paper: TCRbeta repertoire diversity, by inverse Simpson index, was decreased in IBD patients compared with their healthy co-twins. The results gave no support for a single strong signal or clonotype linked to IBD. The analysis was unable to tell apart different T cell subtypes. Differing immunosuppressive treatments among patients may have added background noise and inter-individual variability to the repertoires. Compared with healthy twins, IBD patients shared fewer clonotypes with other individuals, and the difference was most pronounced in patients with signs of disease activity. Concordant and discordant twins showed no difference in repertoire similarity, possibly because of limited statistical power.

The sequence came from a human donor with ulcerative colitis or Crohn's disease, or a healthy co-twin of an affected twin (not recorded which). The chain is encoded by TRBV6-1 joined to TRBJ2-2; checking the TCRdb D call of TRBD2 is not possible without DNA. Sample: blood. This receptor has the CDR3 CASSEVTVGPYTGELFF.